Following are 4 T cell receptor beta chains from one sample sequenced in a study of vaccination and CD4 T cells after COVID-19. Antigens for these TCRs are unknown. The Oncomine TCR Beta short-read assay was applied to DNA of cultured CD4+ T cells. TCRdb fed the PCR reads into MiXCR, producing one record per CDR3 protein. The sample lists 13,000 to 15,000 distinct CDR3 sequences, around 56% occurring once. Noted treatment: approximately 9-day PBMC culture with coronavirus spike peptide pools or control peptides (ViraFEST assay). Material: CD4+ T cells from blood, cultured in vitro. The receptors come from a human donor who had recovered from COVID-19.

The CDR3 spells CASSEWAQGVNSPLHF. The DNA for the CDR3 is TGTGCCAGCAGTGAATGGGCGCAGGGAGTGAATTCACCCCTCCACTTT. The V call is TRBV6-1, the J call TRBJ1-6; the D gene is possibly TRBD1 (5 bases). CDR3 length equals 16 residues. Germline CDR1 and CDR2: MNHNS and SASEGT. Between the trimmed V and J ends, which lost 2 bases and 7 bases, there was a span of 15 bases.

This clonotype was counted only a few times. The J gene is TRBJ1-2, the V gene TRBV21-1; the DNA was not used to check the table's D call, TRBD1. TRBV21-1 is a known pseudogene. There are 15 residues in the CDR3. CDR3 nucleotides: TGTGCCAGCAGCCCCCGGGGGGGGTCTAACTATGGCTACACCTTC. Protein product: CASSPRGGSNYGYTF.

The CDR3 loop is CASSQDSRGETQYF. CDR3 DNA: TGTGCCAGCAGCCAAGATTCCCGCGGGGAGACCCAGTACTTC. V and J are TRBV4-2 and TRBJ2-5; D possibly corresponds to TRBD2 (5 bases). V dropped 0 bases and J dropped 5 bases, with 10 bases sitting between them. Germline CDR1 is LGHNA and CDR2 is YNFKEQ. The CDR3 covers 14 residues.

The chain has TRBV30 and TRBJ1-2; D is unresolved. CDR3 length: 14 residues. Germline V CDR1 and CDR2: GTSNPN, SVGIG (reference sequence). Deletions cut 0 bases from V and 8 bases from J, with 16 bases between. The CDR3 DNA follows: TGTGCCTGGAGTGTGACAATGAGGCAGGCGGGCTACACCTTC. This codes for CAWSVTMRQAGYTF. Together with reference TRBV30 and TRBJ1-2, the CDR3 gives the full variable domain: SQTIHQWPATLVQPVGSPLSLECTVEGTSNPNLYWYRQAAGRGLQLLFYSVGIGQISSEVPQNLSASRPQDRQFILSSKKLLLSDSGFYLCAWSVTMRQAGYTFGSGTRLTVV.